One and the same sample provided the 19 T cell receptor beta chains below, sequenced in a study of neoadjuvant anti-PD-1 for oral cavity cancer. The data were produced by immunoSEQ multiplex PCR, yet TCRdb's version contains in-frame clones alone and is incomplete. The top ten hold around 3% of the sample, which has 65,000 to 95,000 clones, about 80% seen once. Sequencing used PBMCs, obtained before nivolumab (anti-PD-1) treatment. These receptors all come from a person between 35 and 79 years old with oral cavity squamous cell carcinoma.

This clone was recorded once. The V gene is TRBV5-1, the J gene TRBJ2-1, with D unresolved. This CDR3 region has 13 residues. V lost 0 bases to trimming and J lost 3 bases, with 4 bases between them. The germline CDR1 and CDR2 sequences are SGHRS and YFSETQ. CDR3 sequence (DNA): TGCGCCAGCAGCTTGGGGGACTACAATGAGCAGTTCTTC. Its protein product is CASSLGDYNEQFF.

CDR3 amino acids: CASSRGLVGREQFF. The CDR3 coding sequence is TGTGCCAGCAGTCGAGGACTAGTCGGGCGGGAGCAGTTCTTC. The V gene is TRBV6-5, the J gene TRBJ2-1; 7 nucleotides align to TRBD2. Germline lookup yields CDR1 MNHEY and CDR2 SVGAGI. The V and J ends lost 5 bases and 10 bases, in that order; junction bases with no gene match: 11. The CDR3 spans 14 residues.

This rearrangement joins TRBV4-1 to TRBJ2-1; 16 bases map to TRBD2. V shed 4 bases, J shed 7 bases, and the junction held 4 bases outside the gene matches. This CDR3 has 16 residues. Germline values: CDR1 MGHRA, CDR2 YSYEKL. DNA for the CDR3: TGCGCCAGCAGCCGCCCGGGACTAGCGGGAGGGAATGAGCAGTTCTTC. Protein product: CASSRPGLAGGNEQFF.

The chain combines TRBV12-5 with TRBJ2-2, with D possibly being TRBD2 (5 bases). This CDR3 region has 14 residues. Germline V gene data show CDR1 as LGHNT and CDR2 as FRNRAP. With 7 bases removed from V and 4 bases from J, the gap between germline ends came to 13 bases. The CDR3, as DNA: TGTGCTAGTGCCCCTCAGGACTCCACCGGGGAGCTGTTTTTT. It encodes CASAPQDSTGELFF.

V is TRBV29-1 and J is TRBJ1-5; perhaps TRBD1 as D (6 bases). Germline CDR1 and CDR2: SQVTM and ANQGSEA. V was shortened by 7 bases and J by 6 bases, with 16 bases between the two germline ends. The CDR3 runs to 13 residues. This CDR3 reads CSARGSEGQPQHF. In DNA, the CDR3 is TGCAGCGCCAGGGGCTCCGAGGGTCAGCCCCAGCATTTT. Drawing the rest from reference TRBV29-1 and TRBJ1-5, the complete variable domain is SAVISQKPSRDICQRGTSLTIQCQVDSQVTMMFWYRQQPGQSLTLIATANQGSEATYESGFVIDKFPISRPNLTFSTLTVSNMSPEDSSIYLCSARGSEGQPQHFGDGTRLSIL.

This clone has a single count. V is TRBV30 and J is TRBJ1-2; D uncertain. Trimming stripped 2 bases from V and 8 bases from J, with 15 bases between. The CDR3 covers 13 residues. Germline lookup yields CDR1 GTSNPN and CDR2 SVGIG (reference sequence). This chain's CDR3 is CAWSLGNGRGYTF. Here the CDR3 DNA reads TGTGCCTGGAGTCTAGGGAACGGGCGGGGCTACACCTTC.

The rearrangement uses TRBV10-1 and TRBJ2-7; 9 bases are a match to TRBD1. The CDR3 runs to 13 residues. Germline V lookup: CDR1 WNHNN, CDR2 SYGVQD (reference sequence). Trimming cost V 6 bases and J 3 bases; bases outside gene matches: 3. Here the CDR3 reads CASSRDRDYEQYF. As DNA, the CDR3 is TGCGCCAGCAGCCGGGACAGGGACTACGAGCAGTACTTC.

The V gene is TRBV10-1, the J gene TRBJ2-5, with no clear D. The CDR3 has 13 residues. CDR1 is WNHNN and CDR2 is SYGVQD in the germline V gene (reference sequence). V was cut by 5 bases and J by 5 bases, with 12 bases left in between. CDR3 sequence reads: CASSPSIGETQYF. CDR3 bases: TGCGCCAGCAGTCCGAGTATAGGGGAGACCCAGTACTTC.

The chain couples TRBV5-6 to TRBJ2-7; D is possibly TRBD2 (5 bases). In germline, CDR1 is SGHDT, CDR2 YYEEEE. Trimming pared 4 bases from V and 2 bases from J, leaving 19 bases between. The CDR3 is 16 amino acids. The CDR3 loop reads CASSVWSTAGAYEQYF. CDR3 nucleotide sequence: TGTGCCAGCAGCGTTTGGAGTACGGCGGGTGCCTACGAGCAGTACTTC.

This chain connects TRBV30 to TRBJ2-7, with D maybe TRBD1 (6 bases). Germline CDR1 GTSNPN, CDR2 SVGIG (reference sequence). Trimming shortened V by 4 bases and J by 2 bases, and 9 bases separated the two germline ends. The CDR3 is 12 amino acids. The CDR3 DNA reads TGTGCCTGGAACAGGGATACCTACGAGCAGTACTTC. This encodes CAWNRDTYEQYF.

V gene TRBV6-1 combines with J gene TRBJ2-5; unclear D gene. CDR3 length: 13 amino acids. V was cut by 6 bases and J by 1 base, with 9 bases left in between. Per germline, CDR1 MNHNS and CDR2 SASEGT. The chain's CDR3 is CASRILLQETQYF. CDR3 nucleotide sequence: TGTGCCAGCAGGATACTACTCCAAGAGACCCAGTACTTC.

The V gene is TRBV10-2, the J gene TRBJ1-2; 9 bases fit TRBD1. The CDR3 totals 16 residues. Germline assignment: CDR1 WSHSY and CDR2 SAAADI. After removal of 4 bases from V and 2 bases from J, the junction contained 8 bases not matched to a gene. CDR3 DNA sequence: TGCGCCAGCAGTGTGTCCGGGACAGGGACCAACTATGGCTACACCTTC. It yields the protein CASSVSGTGTNYGYTF.

The chain has TRBV21-1 and TRBJ1-1; no DNA check was done on the table's D call, TRBD1. TRBV21-1 is flagged as a pseudogene. The CDR3 totals 15 residues. The CDR3 here is CASPLGQVRNTEAFF. CDR3 coding DNA: TGTGCCAGCCCCTTGGGACAGGTGAGAAACACTGAAGCTTTCTTT.

The J gene is TRBJ2-4, the V gene TRBV30, with D perhaps matching TRBD1 (6 bases). This CDR3 contains 12 residues. Deletions cut 0 bases from V and 8 bases from J, with 8 bases between. Germline V CDR1 and CDR2: GTSNPN, SVGIG (reference sequence). The CDR3: CAWSVHRDIQYF. CDR3 DNA sequence: TGTGCCTGGAGTGTTCACAGGGACATTCAGTACTTC.

This chain links TRBV7-8 with TRBJ1-1, with unresolved D. V shed 6 bases and J shed 4 bases, with 15 bases lying between them. CDR1 and CDR2 from the germline V gene are SGHVS and FQNEAQ. The CDR3 is 14 residues long. CDR3 nucleotides: TGTGCCAGCAGGAATACCTACAGTACCACTGAAGCTTTCTTT. Translated, it gives CASRNTYSTTEAFF. Based on the CDR3 plus reference TRBV7-8 and TRBJ1-1, the full variable domain is GAGVSQSPRYKVAKRGQDVALRCDPISGHVSLFWYQQALGQGPEFLTYFQNEAQLDKSGLPSDRFFAERPEGSVSTLKIQRTQQEDSAVYLCASRNTYSTTEAFFGQGTRLTVV.

Details on this clone: Sequence at one end of the junction differs from germline and may be a read error. This chain connects TRBV7-7 to TRBJ2-3; 12 nucleotides agree with TRBD2. Germline CDR1 SSHAT, CDR2 FNYEAQ (reference sequence). CDR3 length: 18 residues. CDR3 DNA: TGTGCTAGCAGCTTAGGGGCTGGGACTAGCGGGAGCACAGATACGCAGTATTTT. Translation gives CASSLGAGTSGSTDTQYF.

CDR3 sequence (DNA): TGTGCCAGCACCCCGGGGGCGGGAGGTTCCTCCTACGAGCAGTACTTC. Encoded protein: CASTPGAGGSSYEQYF. The V gene is TRBV9, the J gene TRBJ2-7; TRBD2 agrees at 8 bases. J gave up 0 bases and V 6 bases, and 11 bases lay outside the gene matches. The CDR3 consists of 16 residues. Germline CDR1 is SGDLS and CDR2 is YYNGEE.

The chain has TRBV29-1 and TRBJ1-4, with a possible D match to TRBD1 (5 bases). Germline V gene sequence: CDR1 SQVTM, CDR2 ANQGSEA. Trimming stripped 7 bases from V and 5 bases from J, with 14 bases between. CDR3 length equals 13 residues. CDR3 DNA: TGCAGCGCCCGGGAGGGGCCGAATGAAAAACTGTTTTTT. Its protein is CSAREGPNEKLFF.

The V and J genes are TRBV5-4 and TRBJ2-7; a weak D match, TRBD1 (6 bases). The CDR3 is 13 amino acids. V was shortened by 5 bases and J by 4 bases, with 13 bases between the two germline ends. CDR1 is SGHNT, CDR2 YYREEE, per germline (reference sequence). The CDR3 region has the DNA TGTGCCAGCAGTCAGGACAGATTGTACGAGCAGTACTTC. It specifies CASSQDRLYEQYF.